This T cell receptor beta chain was captured in a study of blood T cell repertoires in COVID-19. The assay was immunoSEQ multiplex PCR, and TCRdb's table has in-frame clones only and misses some. Here the sample spans 50,000 to 70,000 clones, approximately 84% being singletons. The CDR3 has 17 amino acids. V lost 0 bases and J lost 4, with 15 bases in between. Germline V gives CDR1 LGHNA, CDR2 YSLEER. The J gene is TRBJ1-4, the V gene TRBV4-3; a weak D match, TRBD1 (5 bases). The sequence was obtained from a man aged 65-85 years with active COVID-19. Input material: peripheral blood. CDR3: CASSQDRIQGYNEKLFF. In DNA form, the CDR3 reads TGCGCCAGCAGCCAAGATCGAATTCAGGGCTATAATGAAAAACTGTTTTTT.